This T cell receptor beta chain comes out of a study of Graves' ophthalmopathy and Graves' hyperthyroidism. Trimming cost V 7 bases and J 5 bases, with 20 bases left between them. Germline lookup yields CDR1 SQVTM and CDR2 ANQGSEA. CDR3 length equals 15 residues. Amplification of the TCR beta CDR3 regions used RNA transcripts (as template). An initial RT-PCR round employing HTBI primers preceded a second-round multiplex PCR. TCRdb reprocessed the multiplex PCR reads with MiXCR, giving one entry per CDR3 protein. The table lists about 640,000 distinct CDR3 sequences, roughly 41% of them singletons. What supplied the PBMCs was approximately 10 ml of fresh peripheral blood.

Sequencing was carried out using peripheral blood. The receptor comes from an adult man with Graves' ophthalmopathy. The chain is built from TRBV29-1 and TRBJ1-4; D perhaps matches TRBD1 (5 bases). The CDR3 spells CSAPGTSGYNEKLFF. The CDR3 DNA reads as TGCAGCGCCCCCGGGACTAGCGGTTACAATGAAAAACTGTTTTTT.